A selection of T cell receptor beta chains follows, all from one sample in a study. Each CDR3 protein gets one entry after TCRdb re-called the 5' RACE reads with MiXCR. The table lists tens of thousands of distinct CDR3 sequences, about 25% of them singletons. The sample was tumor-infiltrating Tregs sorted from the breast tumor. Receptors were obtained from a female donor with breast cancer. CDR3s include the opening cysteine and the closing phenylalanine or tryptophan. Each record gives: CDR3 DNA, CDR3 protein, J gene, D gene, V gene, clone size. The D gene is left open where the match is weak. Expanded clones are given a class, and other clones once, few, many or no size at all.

DNA: TGTGCCAGCAGTTACTGGCTAGCGGGGACAGATACGCAGTATTTT; CDR3: CASSYWLAGTDTQYF; J: TRBJ2-3; D: TRBD2; V: TRBV6-5; size: NA
DNA: TGTGCCAGCAGCTTAGTTTCTGAAGCTTTCTTT; CDR3: CASSLVSEAFF; J: TRBJ1-1; D: NA; V: TRBV7-9; size: NA
DNA: TGTGCCAGCAGCTTAACGTGGATCAGCGAGCAGTACTTC; CDR3: CASSLTWISEQYF; J: TRBJ2-7; D: NA; V: TRBV7-3; size: many
DNA: TGTGCCAGCAGTGGGACCGCTGCTGGGGCCAACGTCCTGACTTTC; CDR3: CASSGTAAGANVLTF; J: TRBJ2-6; D: NA; V: TRBV6-1; size: few
DNA: TGTGCCAGCAGTTACTCGTCCATCAATGACAGGCACAATGAGCAGTTCTTC; CDR3: CASSYSSINDRHNEQFF; J: TRBJ2-1; D: NA; V: TRBV6-6; size: NA
DNA: TGCGCCAGCAGCCAATTGATTTTTGAAAAACTGTTTTTT; CDR3: CASSQLIFEKLFF; J: TRBJ1-4; D: NA; V: TRBV4-1; size: few
DNA: TGCGCCAGCGGCGCGCAATATGGGCCGCCCACCGGGGAGCTGTTTTTT; CDR3: CASGAQYGPPTGELFF; J: TRBJ2-2; D: NA; V: TRBV5-1; size: few
DNA: TGTGCCAGCAGCCCTTCAGCGGAGACCCAGTACTTC; CDR3: CASSPSAETQYF; J: TRBJ2-5; D: NA; V: TRBV7-2; size: NA
DNA: TGTGCCAGCAGTTATTGGCTTCAGGGCAATGAGCAGTTCTTC; CDR3: CASSYWLQGNEQFF; J: TRBJ2-1; D: NA; V: TRBV6-2/TRBV6-3; size: NA
DNA: TGTACCAGCAGCAAACGACAGGGAGAGACTGAAGCTTTCTTT; CDR3: CTSSKRQGETEAFF; J: TRBJ1-1; D: TRBD1; V: TRBV12-3/TRBV12-4; size: NA
DNA: TGTGCCAGCAGTGTCGACAGGGTCTCCTACAATGAGCAGTTCTTC; CDR3: CASSVDRVSYNEQFF; J: TRBJ2-1; D: TRBD1; V: TRBV6-1; size: many
DNA: TGTGCCAGCAGCGTGATCCCCGGCGCCGGGGAGCTGTTTTTT; CDR3: CASSVIPGAGELFF; J: TRBJ2-2; D: NA; V: TRBV5-5; size: NA
DNA: TGCAGTGCTACTAGGGGACGGGGAAATATGAACACTGAAGCTTTCTTT; CDR3: CSATRGRGNMNTEAFF; J: TRBJ1-1; D: NA; V: TRBV20-1; size: NA
DNA: TGTGCCAGCAGCTTAGAGGATCGACAGGGTGGCATGAACACTGAAGCTTTCTTT; CDR3: CASSLEDRQGGMNTEAFF; J: TRBJ1-1; D: TRBD1; V: TRBV7-9; size: many
DNA: TGCAGTGCCTCTGTTGGGGGCAGGGGGCGCTTGGGTCAGCCCCAGCATTTT; CDR3: CSASVGGRGRLGQPQHF; J: TRBJ1-5; D: TRBD1; V: TRBV20-1; size: NA
DNA: TGTGCCAGCAGCAAGGAAGACAGGGTCGATGAGCAGTTCTTC; CDR3: CASSKEDRVDEQFF; J: TRBJ2-1; D: TRBD1; V: TRBV7-9; size: many
DNA: TGTGCCAGCAGTGGACAGGGGGTTTCACCCCTCCACTTT; CDR3: CASSGQGVSPLHF; J: TRBJ1-6; D: TRBD1; V: TRBV12-3/TRBV12-4; size: NA
DNA: TGTGCCAGCAGTGGGATGCGAAATCAGCCCCAGCATTTT; CDR3: CASSGMRNQPQHF; J: TRBJ1-5; D: NA; V: TRBV2; size: NA
DNA: TGTGCCAGCAGTTTTTCCCTGCTTATCGGCTCTGGGGCCAACGTCCTGACTTTC; CDR3: CASSFSLLIGSGANVLTF; J: TRBJ2-6; D: NA; V: TRBV7-9; size: NA
DNA: TGTGCCAGCAGCCCGCTTGGGACTAGCGGGTTCTACGAGCAGTACTTC; CDR3: CASSPLGTSGFYEQYF; J: TRBJ2-7; D: TRBD2; V: TRBV7-2; size: NA
DNA: TGTGCCAGCAGCGTAGCTGAACTCAATGAGCAGTTCTTC; CDR3: CASSVAELNEQFF; J: TRBJ2-1; D: NA; V: TRBV9; size: NA
DNA: TGTGCCAGCAGCACTAGCCGACCCGAGCAGTACTTC; CDR3: CASSTSRPEQYF; J: TRBJ2-7; D: NA; V: TRBV7-2; size: few
DNA: TGTGCCAGCAGATCAGGCGCGGGGGGCCTCAGGGAGCTGTTTTTT; CDR3: CASRSGAGGLRELFF; J: TRBJ2-2; D: TRBD2; V: TRBV12-3/TRBV12-4; size: NA
DNA: TGCGCCAGCAGCCAAGATGGTAGCGGGAGGTCCGGCGAGACCCAGTACTTC; CDR3: CASSQDGSGRSGETQYF; J: TRBJ2-5; D: TRBD2; V: TRBV4-3; size: many
DNA: TGCGCCAGCAGGGAAGCGGGAGGTTCCTACGAGCAGTACTTC; CDR3: CASREAGGSYEQYF; J: TRBJ2-7; D: TRBD2; V: TRBV10-2; size: NA
DNA: TGCAGTGCTAGAGGACTAGCGGGGGCTTACAATGAGCAGTTCTTC; CDR3: CSARGLAGAYNEQFF; J: TRBJ2-1; D: TRBD2; V: TRBV20-1; size: many
DNA: TGTGCCAGCAGCGTAGATGGGGGGAAAGGGGTCAAAAACATTCAGTACTTC; CDR3: CASSVDGGKGVKNIQYF; J: TRBJ2-4; D: NA; V: TRBV9; size: NA
DNA: TGTGCCAGCAGCCAAGATTTCCGGGACGCCCTGGATGCTTTCTTT; CDR3: CASSQDFRDALDAFF; J: TRBJ1-1; D: NA; V: TRBV4-2; size: few
DNA: TGTGCCAGCAGAAAAGGGAATGAGCAGTTCTTC; CDR3: CASRKGNEQFF; J: TRBJ2-1; D: NA; V: TRBV7-2; size: few
DNA: TGTGCCAGCAGTCTCCATGGACAGGTAGCCAAAAACATTCAGTACTTC; CDR3: CASSLHGQVAKNIQYF; J: TRBJ2-4; D: TRBD1; V: TRBV12-3/TRBV12-4; size: few
DNA: TGTGCCAGCAACGAAGGGGGCGGGGATAATTCACCCCTCCACTTT; CDR3: CASNEGGGDNSPLHF; J: TRBJ1-6; D: TRBD1; V: TRBV28; size: NA
DNA: TGCGCCAGCAGCCAATCTCTCGACTTCAAAGAGACCCAGTACTTC; CDR3: CASSQSLDFKETQYF; J: TRBJ2-5; D: NA; V: TRBV4-3; size: few
DNA: TGTGCCAGCAGTTACGGGCCTAGCGGGAAAGAGACCCAGTACTTC; CDR3: CASSYGPSGKETQYF; J: TRBJ2-5; D: TRBD2; V: TRBV6-2/TRBV6-3; size: many
DNA: TGCGCCAGCAGCTTGGTGGGGGCAACTAATGAAAAACTGTTTTTT; CDR3: CASSLVGATNEKLFF; J: TRBJ1-4; D: NA; V: TRBV5-1; size: few
DNA: TGTGCCAGCAACAACATAGCTAATGAAAAACTGTTTTTT; CDR3: CASNNIANEKLFF; J: TRBJ1-4; D: NA; V: TRBV7-2; size: few
DNA: TGTGCCAGCAGCCCACAGGGTTTCCCTCACAATGAGCAGTTCTTC; CDR3: CASSPQGFPHNEQFF; J: TRBJ2-1; D: NA; V: TRBV7-3; size: few
DNA: TGTGCCAGCAGCTTTGGCCTAGCGGGGGGCAATGAGCAGTTCTTC; CDR3: CASSFGLAGGNEQFF; J: TRBJ2-1; D: TRBD2; V: TRBV11-1; size: many
DNA: TGCAGCATTGAAGAAGCTGACGGGAGTTCCTACGAGCAGTACTTC; CDR3: CSIEEADGSSYEQYF; J: TRBJ2-7; D: NA; V: TRBV29-1; size: NA
DNA: TGTGCCAGCATGGCAGGGGGCAATCAGCCCCAGCATTTT; CDR3: CASMAGGNQPQHF; J: TRBJ1-5; D: NA; V: TRBV6-1; size: NA
DNA: TGTGCCAGCAGGCTTAATCGGGACAGTAATTCACCCCTCCACTTT; CDR3: CASRLNRDSNSPLHF; J: TRBJ1-6; D: TRBD1; V: TRBV7-8; size: NA
DNA: TGTGCCAGCGTGGTTTCCCCGGGGACTGAAGCTTTCTTT; CDR3: CASVVSPGTEAFF; J: TRBJ1-1; D: NA; V: TRBV2; size: NA
DNA: TGTGCCAGCAGCCATTACCAGGGGTTGTCCACAGATACGCAGTATTTT; CDR3: CASSHYQGLSTDTQYF; J: TRBJ2-3; D: NA; V: TRBV7-6; size: NA
DNA: TGTGCCAGCAGAAGGGGGCCCGAGTACCAAGAGACCCAGTACTTC; CDR3: CASRRGPEYQETQYF; J: TRBJ2-5; D: TRBD1; V: TRBV6-1; size: few
DNA: TGCGCCAGCAGCCAAGTTTCGGACGCCAGAGAGCAGTTCTTC; CDR3: CASSQVSDAREQFF; J: TRBJ2-1; D: NA; V: TRBV4-1; size: many
DNA: TGTACCAGTAGTCCCAGGGTGGGACGCTACACCTTC; CDR3: CTSSPRVGRYTF; J: TRBJ1-2; D: NA; V: TRBV19; size: NA
DNA: TGTGCCAGCAGCGGGACAGGGGGGCCAGATACGCAGTATTTT; CDR3: CASSGTGGPDTQYF; J: TRBJ2-3; D: TRBD1; V: TRBV7-2; size: NA
DNA: TGTGCCAGCAGTGAATACCTTCAGGGTGAGCAGTTCTTC; CDR3: CASSEYLQGEQFF; J: TRBJ2-1; D: NA; V: TRBV25-1; size: NA
DNA: TGTGCCACCAGTGCCGCCGGACTCTCAAACTATGGCTACACCTTC; CDR3: CATSAAGLSNYGYTF; J: TRBJ1-2; D: NA; V: TRBV24-1; size: NA
DNA: TGCAGTGCTAGAAGGGACGGAAACAATGAGCAGTTCTTC; CDR3: CSARRDGNNEQFF; J: TRBJ2-1; D: NA; V: TRBV20-1; size: many
DNA: TGTGCCAGCAGTTACTCTGGCTCCCAGAATGAGCAGTTCTTC; CDR3: CASSYSGSQNEQFF; J: TRBJ2-1; D: NA; V: TRBV6-2/TRBV6-3; size: few
DNA: TGCGCCAGCAGCCAAGATCAGCCGGGGCGGGGCTATGGCTACACCTTC; CDR3: CASSQDQPGRGYGYTF; J: TRBJ1-2; D: NA; V: TRBV4-1; size: many
DNA: TGCAGTATGATTAGCGGCAGCACAGATACGCAGTATTTT; CDR3: CSMISGSTDTQYF; J: TRBJ2-3; D: NA; V: TRBV20-1; size: NA
DNA: TGCGCCAGCAGTCAACCCGACAGCGCCTATGGCTACACCTTC; CDR3: CASSQPDSAYGYTF; J: TRBJ1-2; D: NA; V: TRBV4-1; size: NA
DNA: TGTGCCAGCACCCCTAGCGGGGCTAGCACAGATACGCAGTATTTT; CDR3: CASTPSGASTDTQYF; J: TRBJ2-3; D: TRBD2; V: TRBV7-9; size: few
DNA: TGCAGTGCTAGAGGAGGCGGACAGACCTCCTACGAGCAGTACTTC; CDR3: CSARGGGQTSYEQYF; J: TRBJ2-7; D: NA; V: TRBV20-1; size: few
DNA: TGTGCCAGCAGCTTAGGTATTGGGACGAGGGATACGCAGTATTTT; CDR3: CASSLGIGTRDTQYF; J: TRBJ2-3; D: NA; V: TRBV5-6; size: few
DNA: TGCGCCAGCAGCGGGACAGGGGGGTATGGCTACACCTTC; CDR3: CASSGTGGYGYTF; J: TRBJ1-2; D: TRBD1; V: TRBV4-1; size: NA